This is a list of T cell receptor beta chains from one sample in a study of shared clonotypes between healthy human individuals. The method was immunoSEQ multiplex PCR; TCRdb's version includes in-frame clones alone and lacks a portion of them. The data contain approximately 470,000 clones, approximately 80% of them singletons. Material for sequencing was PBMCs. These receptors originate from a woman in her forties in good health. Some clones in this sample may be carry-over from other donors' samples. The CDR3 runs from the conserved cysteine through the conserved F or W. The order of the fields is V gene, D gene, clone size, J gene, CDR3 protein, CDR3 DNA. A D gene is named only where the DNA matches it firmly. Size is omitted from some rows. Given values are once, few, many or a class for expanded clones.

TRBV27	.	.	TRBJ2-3	CASSSFRLFGDTQYF	TGTGCCAGCAGTTCCTTTCGGCTCTTTGGAGATACGCAGTATTTT
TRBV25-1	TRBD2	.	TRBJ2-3	CATSESGLARDTQYF	TGTGCCACGTCAGAGTCCGGACTAGCTCGGGATACGCAGTATTTT
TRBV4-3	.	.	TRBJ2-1	CASSQYREEGYNEQFF	TGCGCCAGCAGCCAATACAGAGAGGAGGGGTACAATGAGCAGTTCTTC
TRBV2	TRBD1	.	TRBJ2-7	CASSGWDRGLGEQYF	TGTGCCAGCAGTGGGTGGGACAGGGGGCTTGGCGAGCAGTACTTC
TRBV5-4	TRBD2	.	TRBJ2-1	CASSYTSGAGEQFF	TGTGCCAGCAGCTATACTAGCGGCGCGGGTGAGCAGTTCTTC
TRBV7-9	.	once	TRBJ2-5	CAGSQGAALQETQYF	TGTGCCGGCAGTCAAGGGGCGGCTTTACAAGAGACCCAGTACTTC
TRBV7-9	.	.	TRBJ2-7	CASSPAGSYEQYF	TGTGCCAGCAGCCCTGCGGGTTCCTACGAGCAGTACTTC
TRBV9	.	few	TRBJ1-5	CASSVGSPNQPQHF	TGTGCCAGCAGCGTAGGTAGCCCCAATCAGCCCCAGCATTTT
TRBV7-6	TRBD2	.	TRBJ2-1	CASSLGYSGLADWNEQFF	TGTGCCAGCAGCTTAGGGTATAGCGGACTAGCGGATTGGAATGAGCAGTTCTTC
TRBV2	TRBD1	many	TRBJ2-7	CASRETGGLYEQYF	TGTGCCAGCAGAGAGACAGGGGGTTTATACGAGCAGTACTTC
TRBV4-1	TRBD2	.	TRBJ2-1	CASSQLAGAYNEQFF	TGCGCCAGCAGCCAACTAGCGGGCGCATACAATGAGCAGTTCTTC
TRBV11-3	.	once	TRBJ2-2	CASSSRGHLGGELFF	TGTGCCAGCAGCTCCCGGGGGCACCTTGGCGGGGAGCTGTTTTTT
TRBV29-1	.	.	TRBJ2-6	CSVLKGAGANVLTF	TGCAGCGTTCTAAAGGGGGCTGGGGCCAACGTCCTGACTTTC
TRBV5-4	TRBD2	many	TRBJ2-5	CASSAREGLFSQYF	TGTGCCAGCAGCGCCCGGGAGGGCCTTTTCTCCCAGTACTTC
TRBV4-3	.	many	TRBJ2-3	CASSQELRGTDTQYF	TGCGCCAGCAGCCAGGAGCTTAGAGGGACAGATACGCAGTATTTT
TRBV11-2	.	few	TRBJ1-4	CASSLRVGYEKLFF	TGTGCCAGCAGCCTCAGGGTTGGGTATGAAAAACTGTTTTTT
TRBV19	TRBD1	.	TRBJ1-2	CASSLGTGYGYTF	TGTGCCAGTAGCCTCGGGACAGGCTATGGCTACACCTTC
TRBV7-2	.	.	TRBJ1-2	CASSRVGRNGYTF	TGTGCCAGCAGCCGAGTGGGGAGGAATGGCTACACCTTC
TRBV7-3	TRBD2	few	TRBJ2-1	CASSSGSGGSNEQFF	TGTGCCAGCAGCTCAGGGAGCGGGGGTTCCAATGAGCAGTTCTTC
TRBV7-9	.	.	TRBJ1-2	CASSLGGSNYGYTF	TGTGCCAGCAGCTTAGGAGGTTCTAACTATGGCTACACCTTC
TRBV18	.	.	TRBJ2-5	CASSPGRLGGAETQYF	TGTGCCAGCTCACCAGGCCGGCTAGGGGGTGCGGAGACCCAGTACTTC
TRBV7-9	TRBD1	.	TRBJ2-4	CASSSYQTGGKNIQYF	TGTGCCAGCAGCTCGTACCAGACAGGGGGTAAAAACATTCAGTACTTC
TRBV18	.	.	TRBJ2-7	CASSSRSGTRGYEQYF	TGTGCCAGCTCGAGCAGGTCCGGGACCAGGGGTTACGAGCAGTACTTC
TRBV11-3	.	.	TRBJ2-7	CASSTGGAYDEQYF	TGTGCCAGCAGCACCGGAGGGGCGTACGACGAGCAGTACTTC
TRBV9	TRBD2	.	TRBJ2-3	CASIPGGGGPTDTQYF	TGTGCCAGCATCCCCGGTGGGGGAGGGCCGACAGATACGCAGTATTTT
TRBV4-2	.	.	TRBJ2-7	CASSQGRDAPYEQYF	TGTGCCAGCAGCCAAGGGCGGGATGCTCCCTACGAGCAGTACTTC
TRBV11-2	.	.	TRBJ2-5	CASSYMGMETQYF	TGTGCCAGCAGCTACATGGGTATGGAGACCCAGTACTTC
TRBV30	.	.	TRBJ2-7	CAWRGRGLNEQYF	TGTGCCTGGAGGGGACGGGGGTTGAACGAGCAGTACTTC
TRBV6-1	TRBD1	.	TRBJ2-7	CASAGPRDSSYEQYF	TGTGCCAGCGCTGGTCCCCGGGACAGCTCCTACGAGCAGTACTTC
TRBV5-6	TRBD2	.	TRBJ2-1	CASSTTSGSMEFF	TGTGCCAGCAGCACCACTAGCGGGAGTATGGAGTTCTTC
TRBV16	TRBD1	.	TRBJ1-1	CASSPRGTNTEAFF	TGTGCCAGCAGCCCCAGGGGGACGAACACTGAAGCTTTCTTT
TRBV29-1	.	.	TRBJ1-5	CSVGETGPNQPQHF	TGCAGCGTTGGAGAAACAGGTCCTAATCAGCCCCAGCATTTT
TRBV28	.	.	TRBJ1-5	CASSSPWEGGVNSNQPQHF	TGTGCCAGCAGTTCACCCTGGGAAGGGGGGGTCAATAGCAATCAGCCCCAGCATTTT
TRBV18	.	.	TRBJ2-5	CASSPLRDLPETQYF	TGTGCCAGCTCACCACTCAGGGACTTGCCGGAGACCCAGTACTTC
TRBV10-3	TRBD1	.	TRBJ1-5	CATEAGQGARNQPQHF	TGTGCCACCGAGGCGGGACAGGGGGCACGTAATCAGCCCCAGCATTTT
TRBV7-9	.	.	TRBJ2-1	CASSFQGTQQYNEQFF	TGTGCCAGCAGCTTTCAAGGGACACAACAGTACAATGAGCAGTTCTTC
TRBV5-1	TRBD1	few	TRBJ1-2	CASSGHRGEDGYTF	TGCGCCAGCAGCGGCCACAGGGGTGAGGATGGCTACACCTTC
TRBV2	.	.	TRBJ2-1	CASSDGGVNYNEQFF	TGTGCCAGCAGTGATGGGGGAGTAAACTACAATGAGCAGTTCTTC
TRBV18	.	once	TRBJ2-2	CASSLNTGELFF	TGTGCCAGCTCTCTAAACACCGGGGAGCTGTTTTTT
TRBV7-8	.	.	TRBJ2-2	CASSNLNSGKPTGELFF	TGTGCCAGCAGCAATCTAAATAGCGGAAAACCCACCGGGGAGCTGTTTTTT
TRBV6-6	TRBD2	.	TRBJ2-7	CASSYEPGGYGEQYF	TGTGCCAGCAGTTATGAACCGGGAGGATACGGCGAGCAGTACTTC
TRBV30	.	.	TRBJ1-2	CAWTPGDYGYTF	TGTGCCTGGACCCCCGGGGACTATGGCTACACCTTC
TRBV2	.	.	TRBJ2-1	CASSRDDNEQFF	TGTGCCAGCAGTCGTGACGACAATGAGCAGTTCTTC
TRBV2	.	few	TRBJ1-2	CASIYRQDINGYTF	TGTGCCAGCATTTATAGACAGGACATTAATGGCTACACCTTC
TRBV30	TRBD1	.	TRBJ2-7	CAWGPGTAVPYEQYF	TGTGCCTGGGGCCCCGGGACAGCGGTGCCCTACGAGCAGTACTTC
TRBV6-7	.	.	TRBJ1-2	CASSGSTRAARLF	TGTGCCAGCAGTGGATCGACGAGAGCAGCGCGACTGTTC
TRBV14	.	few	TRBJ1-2	CASSQVYGSEHGYTF	TGTGCCAGCAGCCAAGTCTATGGAAGCGAGCATGGCTACACCTTC
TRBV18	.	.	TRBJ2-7	CASSPGAGFDEQYF	TGTGCCAGCTCTCCTGGTGCGGGGTTCGACGAGCAGTACTTC
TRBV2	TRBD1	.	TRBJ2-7	CASSEGTGVSHEQYF	TGTGCCAGCAGTGAGGGGACAGGGGTCTCCCACGAGCAGTACTTC
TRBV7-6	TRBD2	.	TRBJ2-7	CASSRSGRGVEQYF	TGTGCCAGCAGCCGTAGCGGGAGGGGGGTCGAGCAGTACTTC